One and the same sample provided the 5 T cell receptor beta chains below, sequenced in a study of T cells in Graves' hyperthyroidism and ophthalmopathy. TCR beta CDR3 region amplification was performed from RNA transcripts. Using the HTBI primer set, a first-round RT-PCR was run on the TCR CDR3. TCRdb recomputed calls from the multiplex PCR reads with MiXCR, one row per CDR3 protein. Of some 300,000 distinct CDR3 sequences listed, roughly a fifth are singletons. Sequenced sample: blood. The receptors stem from a middle-aged man with Graves' ophthalmopathy.

This clonotype was picked up many times. The genes are TRBV7-6 and TRBJ2-1; 7 bases are shared with TRBD2. J gave up 8 bases and V 5 bases, and 18 bases lay outside the gene matches. CDR1 SGHVS and CDR2 FNYEAQ come from the germline V gene. This CDR3 has 17 amino acids. CDR3 protein: CASSHDSASGPFDEQFF. The DNA for the CDR3 is TGTGCCAGCAGCCACGACTCGGCTAGCGGCCCTTTCGATGAGCAGTTCTTC.

The chain recombines TRBV12-3 or TRBV12-4 with TRBJ1-6, with a possible D match to TRBD1 (5 bases). This CDR3 has 15 amino acids. V was clipped by 6 bases and J by 6 bases, with 15 bases between them. The CDR3 sequence: CASSQGVSFNSPLHF. The CDR3 nucleotides are TGTGCCAGCAGCCAGGGTGTTTCATTTAATTCACCCCTCCACTTT.

This clonotype occurred a few times. The V gene is TRBV24-1, the J gene TRBJ1-2, with TRBD1 as a possible D gene (5 bases). This CDR3 region has 12 residues. Per the germline V gene, CDR1 is KGHDR and CDR2 is SFDVKD. V dropped 5 bases and J dropped 3 bases, with 6 bases sitting between them. CDR3 DNA: TGTGCCACCAGTGGGGACGACTATGGCTACACCTTC. This translates into CATSGDDYGYTF.

This clonotype has at least ten counts. The chain recombines TRBV12-3 or TRBV12-4 with TRBJ2-3; 7 positions agree with TRBD2. The CDR3 length is 16 residues. With 3 bases clipped from V and 1 base from J, the junction kept 7 bases outside the gene matches. The CDR3 loop reads CASSFSLAPGTDTQYF. The CDR3 bases are TGTGCCAGCAGTTTTTCACTAGCGCCAGGCACAGATACGCAGTATTTT.

This clonotype was seen only a few times. A much larger clone differs from this one at a single base, so this may be a read error. The chain has TRBV3-1 and TRBJ2-1; D remains unclear. Trimming took off 4 bases at V and 9 bases at J, with 13 bases between the two ends. Germline lookup yields CDR1 LGHDT and CDR2 YNNKEL (reference sequence). CDR3 length equals 13 residues. Written as DNA, the CDR3 is TGTGCCAGCAGCCTCTTAGCAGCCGCTGAGCAGTTCTTC. Protein: CASSLLAAAEQFF.